The 14 T cell receptor beta chains below come from one sample, sequenced in a study of T cell responses to AZD1222 COVID-19 vaccine. The assay was immunoSEQ multiplex PCR, and TCRdb's table has in-frame clones only and misses some. The sample holds about 140,000 clones; 85% to 95% are singletons and the top ten take 3.5% to 4.5%. Specimen: peripheral blood, collected 28 days after the second AZD1222 dose. The receptors shown here come from an adult who received the AZD1222 COVID-19 vaccine.

The chain employs TRBV24-1 and TRBJ2-5; TRBD2 is a possible D gene (6 bases). Deletions cut 3 bases from V and 1 base from J, with 17 bases between. The CDR3 runs to 17 residues. Per germline, CDR1 KGHDR and CDR2 SFDVKD. The CDR3 sequence is CATSDRRDFVRQETQYF. CDR3 DNA: TGTGCCACCAGTGATCGCCGGGACTTCGTACGCCAAGAGACCCAGTACTTC.

The J gene is TRBJ1-3, the V gene TRBV28; D call uncertain. The CDR3 contains 14 residues. Germline assignment: CDR1 MDHEN and CDR2 SYDVKM. Deletions cut 10 bases from V and 0 bases from J, with 13 bases between. The CDR3 protein is CATAGGSSGNTIYF. In DNA, the CDR3 is TGTGCCACCGCAGGCGGGTCCTCTGGAAACACCATATATTTT.

The V call is TRBV11-3, the J call TRBJ2-3; D may be TRBD2 (6 bases). The CDR3 has 13 amino acids. Germline values: CDR1 SGHNT, CDR2 YENEEA. The V and J ends lost 5 bases and 6 bases respectively, with 12 bases between them. The chain's CDR3 is CASSDSRGDTQYF. CDR3 coding DNA: TGTGCCAGCAGCGACAGTCGGGGGGATACGCAGTATTTT.

The chain uses TRBV28 and TRBJ2-7; maybe TRBD2 (5 bases). Trimming pared 3 bases from V and 6 bases from J, leaving 18 bases between. The CDR3 is 15 amino acids. Germline CDR1 is MDHEN and CDR2 is SYDVKM. CDR3: CASSFRGDGGSEQYF. The CDR3 DNA reads TGTGCCAGCAGTTTCCGGGGTGACGGAGGCTCCGAGCAGTACTTC.

The V gene is TRBV28, the J gene TRBJ1-4, with a possible D match to TRBD1 (5 bases). Trimming stripped 3 bases from V and 6 bases from J, with 14 bases between. The CDR3 sequence is 15 residues long. Germline-derived CDR1 and CDR2 are MDHEN and SYDVKM. CDR3 amino acids: CASSFDTQGDEKLFF. For the CDR3, the DNA is TGTGCCAGCAGTTTCGACACCCAAGGGGATGAAAAACTGTTTTTT.

The V call is TRBV7-9, the J call TRBJ1-6; D is ambiguous. Germline V gives CDR1 SEHNR, CDR2 FQNEAQ (reference sequence). There are 15 residues in the CDR3. V was shortened by 2 bases and J by 7 bases, with 12 bases between the two germline ends. The CDR3 loop is CASSLIAAPNSPLHF. DNA for the CDR3: TGTGCCAGCAGCTTAATTGCTGCCCCCAATTCACCCCTCCACTTT.

The CDR3 region has the DNA TGTGCCAGCAGTGACGGGCTAGCGCGCGACTCCTACGAGCAGTACTTC. It encodes CASSDGLARDSYEQYF. The V gene is TRBV6-2 or TRBV6-3, the J gene TRBJ2-7, with D possibly being TRBD2 (6 bases). Germline loops: CDR1 MNHEY, CDR2 SVGEGT. The CDR3 sequence is 16 residues long. V dropped 5 bases and J dropped 0 bases, with 17 bases sitting between them.

V usage is TRBV27 and J usage is TRBJ1-2; D is unresolved. Germline CDR1 is MNHEY and CDR2 is SMNVEV (reference sequence). Trimming removed 3 bases at V and 4 bases at J, with 12 bases between. This CDR3 comprises 14 residues. The CDR3 nucleotides are TGTGCCAGCAGTTTTGGAGCAGGAACCTATGGCTACACCTTC. Translation: CASSFGAGTYGYTF.

V gene TRBV7-2 combines with J gene TRBJ2-2, with D hard to call. Germline V gene data show CDR1 as SGHTA and CDR2 as FQGNSA. The germline V and J ends were trimmed by 5 bases and 5 bases, with 9 bases remaining between them. The CDR3 is 13 residues long. The CDR3 DNA is TGTGCCAGCAGCCGTGGCAGGACCGGGGAGCTGTTTTTT. Its protein is CASSRGRTGELFF.

In its sample, this clone was seen once. The chain recombines TRBV30 with TRBJ1-1; D call uncertain. With 4 bases removed from V and 1 base from J, the gap between germline ends came to 13 bases. The CDR3 extends over 14 amino acids. Germline V CDR1 and CDR2: GTSNPN, SVGIG (reference sequence). In DNA, the CDR3 is TGTGCCTGGATCCATCCGAGGGAGAACACTGAAGCTTTCTTT. Its translation is CAWIHPRENTEAFF.

The rearrangement uses TRBV6-6 and TRBJ1-5; D is perhaps TRBD1 (5 bases). CDR1 is MNHNY and CDR2 is SVGAGI in the germline V gene (reference sequence). V was trimmed by 4 bases and J by 6 bases, leaving 13 bases between them. The CDR3 runs 14 residues. CDR3: CASSSGQGAQPQHF. DNA of the CDR3: TGTGCCAGCAGTTCAGGCCAGGGCGCTCAGCCCCAGCATTTT.

This clone has just one count. V is TRBV10-1 and J is TRBJ2-5; 8 nucleotides align to TRBD2. CDR1 is WNHNN and CDR2 is SYGVQD in the germline V gene (reference sequence). V gave up 1 base and J gave up 1 base; unmatched junction bases: 2. The CDR3 is 15 residues long. The CDR3 DNA sequence: TGCGCCAGCAGTGAGTTGCTAGCGGGCCAAGAGACCCAGTACTTC. It codes for CASSELLAGQETQYF.

The rearrangement joins TRBV24-1 to TRBJ2-3; D is uncertain. This CDR3 spans 12 amino acids. CDR1 and CDR2 from the germline V gene are KGHDR and SFDVKD. Trimming cost V 5 bases and J 2 bases, with 4 bases left between them. CDR3 bases: TGTGCCACCAGTGGATACACAGATACGCAGTATTTT. This encodes CATSGYTDTQYF.

V is TRBV6-6 and J is TRBJ1-2; 8 bases are shared with TRBD1. The CDR3 is 14 residues long. Losses at the gene ends were 6 bases for V and 1 base for J; bases not matched to a gene: 4. Per germline, CDR1 MNHNY and CDR2 SVGAGI (reference sequence). The CDR3 sequence: CASRLQGGNYGYTF. CDR3 sequence (DNA): TGTGCCAGCAGACTACAGGGGGGTAACTATGGCTACACCTTC.